This T cell receptor (beta chain) was identified in a study of cytomegalovirus exposure and HLA in healthy donors. Concerning this clone itself: The antigen is unknown.

The study, taken as a whole, reports: The authors enumerated roughly 160 TCR beta chains as linked to cytomegalovirus. Association of a missense DCLRE1C variant with TCR beta V- and J-gene trimming was reported in a later analysis.

CDR1 and CDR2 from the germline V gene are SEHNR and FQNEAQ (reference sequence). Trimming removed 1 base from V and 8 bases from J, with 6 bases in between. The CDR3 has 13 amino acids. The PCR ran on 60 Vbeta and 13 Jbeta primers. Produced via immunoSEQ multiplex PCR; TCRdb's table is partial and in-frame only. The table includes about 67,000 clones, approximately 71% detected once. This chain connects TRBV7-9 to TRBJ1-6, with D possibly TRBD1 on 6 matching bases. Sequenced material: PBMCs. This TCR was sampled from a woman aged 25 to 39 in good health and CMV-seronegative. In nucleotides, the CDR3 is TGTGCCAGCAGCTTAGACAGGGATTCACCCCTCCACTTT. Translation gives CASSLDRDSPLHF. The full variable domain, its missing parts supplied by reference TRBV7-9 and TRBJ1-6, is DTGVSQNPRHKITKRGQNVTFRCDPISEHNRLYWYRQTLGQGPEFLTYFQNEAQLEKSRLLSDRFSAERPKGSFSTLEIQRTEQGDSAMYLCASSLDRDSPLHFGNGTRLTVT.